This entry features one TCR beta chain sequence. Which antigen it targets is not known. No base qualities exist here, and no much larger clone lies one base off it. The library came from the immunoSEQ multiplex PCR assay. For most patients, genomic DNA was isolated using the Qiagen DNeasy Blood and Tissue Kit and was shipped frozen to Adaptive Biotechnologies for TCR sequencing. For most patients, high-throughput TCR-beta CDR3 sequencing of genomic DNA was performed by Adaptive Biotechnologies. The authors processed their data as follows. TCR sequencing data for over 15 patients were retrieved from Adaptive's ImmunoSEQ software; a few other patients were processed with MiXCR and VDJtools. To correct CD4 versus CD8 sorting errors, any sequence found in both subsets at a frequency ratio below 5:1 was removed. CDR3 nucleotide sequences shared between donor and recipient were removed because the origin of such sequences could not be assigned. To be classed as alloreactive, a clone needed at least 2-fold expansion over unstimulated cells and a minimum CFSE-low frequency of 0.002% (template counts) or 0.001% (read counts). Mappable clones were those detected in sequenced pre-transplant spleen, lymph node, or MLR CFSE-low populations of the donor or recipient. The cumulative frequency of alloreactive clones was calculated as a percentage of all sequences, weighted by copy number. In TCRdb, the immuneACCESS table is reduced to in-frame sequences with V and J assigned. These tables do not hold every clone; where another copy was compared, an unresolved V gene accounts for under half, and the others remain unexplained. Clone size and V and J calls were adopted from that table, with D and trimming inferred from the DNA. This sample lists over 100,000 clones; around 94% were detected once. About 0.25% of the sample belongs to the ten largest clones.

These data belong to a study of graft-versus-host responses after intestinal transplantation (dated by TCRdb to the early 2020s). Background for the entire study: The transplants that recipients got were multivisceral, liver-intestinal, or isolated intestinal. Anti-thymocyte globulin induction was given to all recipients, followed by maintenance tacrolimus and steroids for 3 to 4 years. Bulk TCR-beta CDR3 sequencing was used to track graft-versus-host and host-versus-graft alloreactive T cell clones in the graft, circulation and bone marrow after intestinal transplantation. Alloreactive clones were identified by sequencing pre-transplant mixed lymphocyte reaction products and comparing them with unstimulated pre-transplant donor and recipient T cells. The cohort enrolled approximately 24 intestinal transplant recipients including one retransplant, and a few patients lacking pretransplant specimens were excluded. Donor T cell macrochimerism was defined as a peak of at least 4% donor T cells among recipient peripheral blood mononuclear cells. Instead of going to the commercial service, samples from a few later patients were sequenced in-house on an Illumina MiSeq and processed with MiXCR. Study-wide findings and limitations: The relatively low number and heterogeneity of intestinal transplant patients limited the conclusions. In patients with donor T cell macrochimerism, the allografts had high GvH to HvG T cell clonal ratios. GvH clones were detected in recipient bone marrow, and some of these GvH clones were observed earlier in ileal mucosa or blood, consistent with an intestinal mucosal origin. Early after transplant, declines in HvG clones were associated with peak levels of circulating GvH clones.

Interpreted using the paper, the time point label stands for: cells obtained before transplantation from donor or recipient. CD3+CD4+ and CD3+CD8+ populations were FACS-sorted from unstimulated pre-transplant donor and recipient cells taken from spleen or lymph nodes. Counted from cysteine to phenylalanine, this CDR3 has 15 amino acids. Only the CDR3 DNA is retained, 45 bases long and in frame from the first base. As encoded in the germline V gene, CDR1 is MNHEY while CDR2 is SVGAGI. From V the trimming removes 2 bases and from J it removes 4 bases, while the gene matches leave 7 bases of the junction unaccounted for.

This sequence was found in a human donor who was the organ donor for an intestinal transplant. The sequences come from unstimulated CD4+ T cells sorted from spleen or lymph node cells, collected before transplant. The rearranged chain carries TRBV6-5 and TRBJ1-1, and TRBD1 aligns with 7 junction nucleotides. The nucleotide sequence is TGTGCCAGCAGTTACCACGACAGGGTCGGCACTGAAGCTTTCTTT. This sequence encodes CASSYHDRVGTEAFF.